This entry concerns a single T cell receptor (beta chain). The data were produced by immunoSEQ multiplex PCR, yet TCRdb's version contains in-frame clones alone and is incomplete. This sample carries over 700,000 clones, roughly two thirds of them seen once, and the ten largest clones take under 2%. The CDR3 covers 18 residues. Germline CDR1 is LNHDA and CDR2 is SQIVND (reference sequence). Germline trimming cut 4 bases from V and 0 bases from J; bases unmatched to any gene: 9. CD4+ cell separation produced CD45RA+ naive and CD45RA-negative memory subsets. This specimen belongs to a study of shared clonotypes between healthy human individuals.

The chain recombines TRBV19 with TRBJ2-1; TRBD2 aligns across 10 bases. Source material: memory CD4+ T cells sorted from blood. Regarding subset: CD45RA-negative fraction. The clonotype was recovered from a woman in her 30s in good health. Here the CDR3 DNA reads TGTGCCAGTAGTAAACGACTTCGGACTAGCGGCTCCTACAATGAGCAGTTCTTC. It specifies CASSKRLRTSGSYNEQFF.